This T cell receptor beta chain comes out of a study of T cells after yellow fever vaccination. In the study overall: Fractions containing few cells were prepared with SMART-Seq v4 Ultra Low Input.

5'RACE template switching added a universal primer site and UMIs to TCR cDNA. MiXCR was run by TCRdb on the 5' RACE reads, yielding one entry per CDR3 protein. The sample has about 160,000 distinct CDR3 sequences; 5.5% to 7.5% are singletons. Study conclusions and caveats: Relatively few clonotypes were ones that appeared in both CD4 and CD8 compartments. After the booster, 96% of CD4 and about 90% of CD8 primary-response clones were re-detected.

Germline V gives CDR1 SGHTA, CDR2 FQGTGA. This CDR3 has 18 amino acids. V lost 4 bases to trimming and J lost 0 bases; unmatched junction nucleotides: 13. Many counts were recorded for this clonotype. No antigen is known for it. The source was CD4+ T cells sorted from PBMCs, collected about 5 days after the first yellow fever vaccination. The V call is TRBV7-3, the J call TRBJ2-5; 8 bases are shared with TRBD2. The TCR sequence derives from a man younger than 30 who received the YFV17D yellow fever vaccine. The CDR3 reads CASSSRPVLAGNQETQYF. The CDR3 bases are TGTGCCAGCAGCTCCCGCCCGGTGTTAGCGGGGAACCAAGAGACCCAGTACTTC.